These 18 T cell receptor beta chains were sequenced from one sample in a study of OX40 agonist ivuxolimab in advanced cancers. Sequencing used immunoSEQ multiplex PCR; TCRdb keeps in-frame clones, though not all of them. The sample has 90,000 to 100,000 clones, around 90% seen once. The sample consisted of CD4+ or CD8+ T cells sorted from blood, taken in a trial of the OX40 agonist ivuxolimab. The receptors shown here come from an adult with an advanced solid tumor such as melanoma, head and neck, liver or kidney cancer.

The chain joins TRBV7-3 to TRBJ1-6; 8 nucleotides line up with TRBD1. The germline CDR1 and CDR2 sequences are SGHTA and FQGTGA. Germline trimming cut 8 bases from V and 5 bases from J; bases unmatched to any gene: 5. The CDR3 is 14 residues long. CDR3 DNA sequence: TGTGCCAGCGCGCAGGGGGCTGATAATTCACCCCTCCACTTT. It codes for CASAQGADNSPLHF.

This clone was picked up a small number of times. The chain is built from TRBV7-8 and TRBJ2-7; D may be TRBD1 (6 bases). This CDR3 is built from 15 residues. Between the trimmed V and J ends, which lost 1 base and 4 bases, there was a span of 14 bases. CDR1 SGHVS and CDR2 FQNEAQ come from the germline V gene. The CDR3 loop reads CASSLGAGAPYEQYF. The CDR3 nucleotides read TGTGCCAGCAGCTTAGGTGCAGGGGCGCCATACGAGCAGTACTTC.

This clone is a singleton in its sample. This chain uses TRBV19 with TRBJ1-1; D is ambiguous. The germline V gene has CDR1 LNHDA and CDR2 SQIVND (reference sequence). This CDR3 contains 15 residues. V was clipped by 0 bases and J by 6 bases, with 14 bases between them. CDR3 DNA sequence: TGTGCCAGTAGTATAGAGGCCTCCCAGTCGGCTGAAGCTTTCTTT. It yields the protein CASSIEASQSAEAFF.

The chain combines TRBV28 with TRBJ2-7; D call uncertain. The CDR3 is made up of 14 amino acids. The V end was cut by 3 bases, the J end by 3 bases, with 12 bases between. The germline V gene encodes CDR1 MDHEN and CDR2 SYDVKM. The CDR3 sequence: CASSLRLDHYEQYF. The DNA of the CDR3 is TGTGCCAGCAGTTTGAGGCTGGACCACTACGAGCAGTACTTC.

The DNA of the CDR3 is TGCGCCAGCAGCTCCAGCGGGAGCTCCTACAATGAGCAGTTCTTC. Translation: CASSSSGSSYNEQFF. The J gene is TRBJ2-1, the V gene TRBV5-1, with 8 positions matching TRBD2. With 3 bases clipped from V and 0 bases from J, the junction kept 2 bases outside the gene matches. This CDR3 is built from 15 residues. Germline lookup yields CDR1 SGHRS and CDR2 YFSETQ.

The rearrangement links TRBV28 to TRBJ2-7; a possible D gene is TRBD1 (7 bases). The CDR3 spans 15 residues. Germline V gene data show CDR1 as MDHEN and CDR2 as SYDVKM. The V and J ends lost 3 bases and 5 bases respectively, with 17 bases between them. The CDR3 reads CASSFGSQGGNEQYF. The CDR3 DNA follows: TGTGCCAGCAGTTTCGGATCGCAGGGGGGTAACGAGCAGTACTTC. The full variable domain, completed using reference TRBV28 and TRBJ2-7, is DVKVTQSSRYLVKRTGEKVFLECVQDMDHENMFWYRQDPGLGLRLIYFSYDVKMKEKGDIPEGYSVSREKKERFSLILESASTNQTSMYLCASSFGSQGGNEQYFGPGTRLTVT.

The V and J genes are TRBV19 and TRBJ2-7, with TRBD1 identical over 7 bases. The V segment lost 5 bases and the J segment 2 bases; nucleotides outside the gene matches: 6. CDR1 is LNHDA, CDR2 SQIVND, per germline (reference sequence). The CDR3 is 14 residues long. As DNA, the CDR3 is TGTGCCAGTAGTGATACCGGGACAGCCTACGAGCAGTACTTC. The encoded protein is CASSDTGTAYEQYF.

CDR3 amino acids: CATRWGTGSSYEQYF. The CDR3 region has the DNA TGTGCCACCAGATGGGGGACGGGGAGCTCCTACGAGCAGTACTTC. The chain carries TRBV27 and TRBJ2-7; perhaps D is TRBD1 or TRBD2 (5 bases each). CDR3 length equals 15 residues. Germline CDR1 reads MNHEY; CDR2 reads SMNVEV (reference sequence). Trimming pared 10 bases from V and 0 bases from J, leaving 19 bases between.

The chain carries TRBV9 and TRBJ2-5; D is possibly TRBD1 (5 bases). The CDR3 is 15 residues long. Trimming removed 3 bases at V and 5 bases at J, with 17 bases between. Germline V gene data show CDR1 as SGDLS and CDR2 as YYNGEE. The chain's CDR3 is CASSATPQVRETQYF. CDR3 DNA: TGTGCCAGCAGCGCAACCCCACAGGTACGGGAGACCCAGTACTTC.

The chain employs TRBV2 and TRBJ1-4; maybe TRBD1 (5 bases). V lost 3 bases and J 4 bases, leaving 12 bases between the germline ends. The CDR3 extends over 15 amino acids. Germline V gives CDR1 SNHLY, CDR2 FYNNEI. CDR3 in DNA: TGTGCCAGCAGTGATAAGGGGCTGGGTAATGAAAAACTGTTTTTT. Its protein is CASSDKGLGNEKLFF.

This chain connects TRBV5-1 to TRBJ2-1; TRBD1 agrees at 7 bases. CDR1 and CDR2 from the germline V gene are SGHRS and YFSETQ. Germline trimming cut 2 bases from V and 0 bases from J; bases unmatched to any gene: 2. This CDR3 is built from 15 residues. CDR3 loop: CASSFRDSSYNEQFF. In nucleotides, the CDR3 is TGCGCCAGCAGCTTCCGGGACAGCTCCTACAATGAGCAGTTCTTC.

V is TRBV5-6 and J is TRBJ2-3; the D is unclear. This CDR3 is built from 15 residues. Trimming left V 1 base short and J 4 bases short, with 13 bases between. Germline loops: CDR1 SGHDT, CDR2 YYEEEE. The CDR3 nucleotides read TGTGCCAGCAGCTTGCCGGTGCCTACGGCAGATACGCAGTATTTT. It translates to CASSLPVPTADTQYF.

CDR3 sequence (DNA): TGTGCCTGGAGTGTTACCGCGGTCCAAACAGATACGCAGTATTTT. Protein product: CAWSVTAVQTDTQYF. This chain links TRBV30 with TRBJ2-3; D remains unclear. The germline gives CDR1 GTSNPN, CDR2 SVGIG (reference sequence). V lost 0 bases, J lost 3 bases, and 13 bases lay in between. The CDR3 spans 15 residues.

This chain joins TRBV7-9 and TRBJ1-6, with 8 nucleotides matching TRBD1. V dropped 5 bases and J dropped 5; count of bases not matched to a gene: 5. The germline CDR1 and CDR2 sequences are SEHNR and FQNEAQ (reference sequence). CDR3 length: 15 amino acids. CDR3 protein: CASSPGQGNNSPLHF. CDR3 in DNA: TGTGCCAGCAGCCCCGGACAGGGAAATAATTCACCCCTCCACTTT.

This chain joins TRBV5-6 and TRBJ2-5; 8 bases fit TRBD2. The CDR3 is 15 amino acids. Per germline, CDR1 SGHDT and CDR2 YYEEEE. The V segment lost 0 bases and the J segment 4 bases; nucleotides outside the gene matches: 5. The CDR3 DNA follows: TGTGCCAGCAGCTTGGACTCGGCGGGGGGAGAGACCCAGTACTTC. Its translation is CASSLDSAGGETQYF. Drawing the rest from reference TRBV5-6 and TRBJ2-5, the complete variable domain is DAGVTQSPTHLIKTRGQQVTLRCSPKSGHDTVSWYQQALGQGPQFIFQYYEEEERQRGNFPDRFSGHQFPNYSSELNVNALLLGDSALYLCASSLDSAGGETQYFGPGTRLLVL.

The rearrangement joins TRBV28 to TRBJ2-1; D gene ambiguous. The CDR3 contains 15 residues. Germline CDR1 MDHEN, CDR2 SYDVKM. The germline V and J ends were trimmed by 2 bases and 5 bases, with 13 bases remaining between them. The CDR3 sequence: CASSLPPPWDNEQFF. CDR3 sequence (DNA): TGTGCCAGCAGTTTACCCCCCCCCTGGGACAATGAGCAGTTCTTC.

In this sample, this clone turned up once. The CDR3 bases are TGTGCCAGCAGAGCCCTAGTGAGGAACATTCAGTACTTC. It is translated as CASRALVRNIQYF. The chain employs TRBV11-2 and TRBJ2-4, with no clear D. CDR3 length: 13 amino acids. The germline V and J ends were trimmed by 6 bases and 7 bases, with 13 bases remaining between them. Per germline, CDR1 SGHAT and CDR2 FQNNGV.

This clone was observed a few times. Other DNA sequences in the same sample also yield this CDR3. V gene TRBV5-1 combines with J gene TRBJ1-3; TRBD1 agrees at 7 bases. From germline, CDR1 is SGHRS and CDR2 YFSETQ. The CDR3 is made up of 15 amino acids. V lost 0 bases to trimming and J lost 1 base; unmatched junction nucleotides: 1. In DNA form, the CDR3 reads TGCGCCAGCAGCTTGGCAGGGGGTTCTGGAAACACCATATATTTT. It translates to CASSLAGGSGNTIYF.